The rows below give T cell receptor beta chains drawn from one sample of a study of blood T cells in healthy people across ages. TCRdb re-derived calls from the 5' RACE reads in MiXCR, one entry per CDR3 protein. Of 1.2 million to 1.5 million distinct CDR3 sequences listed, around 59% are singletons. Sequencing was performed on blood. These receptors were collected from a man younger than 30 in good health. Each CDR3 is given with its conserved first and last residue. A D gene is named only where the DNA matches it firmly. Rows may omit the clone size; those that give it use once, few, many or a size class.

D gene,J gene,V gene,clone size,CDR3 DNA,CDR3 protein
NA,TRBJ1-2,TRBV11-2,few,TGTGCCAGCAGCTTAGATACGGTGGGCAGCCGATTGGATGGCTACACCTTC,CASSLDTVGSRLDGYTF
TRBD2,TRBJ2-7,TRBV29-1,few,TGCAGCGTAGCTAGCGGAAGCTCCTACGAGCAGTACTTC,CSVASGSSYEQYF
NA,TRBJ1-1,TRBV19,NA,TGTGCCAGTAGTAATCAGGGCGGGTGGGCTGAAGCTTTCTTT,CASSNQGGWAEAFF
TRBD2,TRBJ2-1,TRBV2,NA,TGTGCCAGCAGTCCTAGCGGGACAGCGTGGTACAATGAGCAGTTCTTC,CASSPSGTAWYNEQFF
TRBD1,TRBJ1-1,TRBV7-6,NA,TGTGCCAGCAGCGGGGAGGCAGGGGGCTCACCTGACACTGAAGCTTTCTTT,CASSGEAGGSPDTEAFF
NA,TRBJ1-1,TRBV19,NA,TGTGCCAGTAGTTTCTTCGGGGGCCTAGCTTTCTTT,CASSFFGGLAFF
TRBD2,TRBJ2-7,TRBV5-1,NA,TGCGCCAGCAGCTTGGAGCGGGGGACCTACAATGAGCAGTACTTC,CASSLERGTYNEQYF
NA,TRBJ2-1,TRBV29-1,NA,TGCAGCGGGGTCTACAGGGAGCAGTTCTTC,CSGVYREQFF
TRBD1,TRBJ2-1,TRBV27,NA,TGTGCCAGCGCCCTAGGGACAGTTAATTACAATGAGCAGTTCTTC,CASALGTVNYNEQFF
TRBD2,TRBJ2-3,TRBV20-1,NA,TGCAGTGCTAGCTCTAGCGGGGTGGCAGATACGCAGTATTTT,CSASSSGVADTQYF
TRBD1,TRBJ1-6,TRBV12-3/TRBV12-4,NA,TGTGCCAGCAGACCCAGGGGGTCACCCCTCCACTTT,CASRPRGSPLHF
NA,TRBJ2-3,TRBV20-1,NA,TGCAGTGCTAGAGAGAGGGCCTTCACAGATACGCAGTATTTT,CSARERAFTDTQYF
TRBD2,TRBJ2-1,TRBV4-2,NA,TGTGCCAGCAGCCAGGGGCCGGGACTAGGACGAAATGAGCAGTTCTTC,CASSQGPGLGRNEQFF
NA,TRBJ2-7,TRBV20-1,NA,TGCAGTGCTCCCTTTGGGGGGAGCTTCTACGAGCAGTACTTC,CSAPFGGSFYEQYF
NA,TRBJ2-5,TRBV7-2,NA,TGTGCCAGCAGCGAGAATAACCCGTCTCAAGAGACCCAGTACTTC,CASSENNPSQETQYF
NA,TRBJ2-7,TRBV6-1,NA,TGTGCCAGCACCCAAAGGGTATCCTACGAGCAGTACTTC,CASTQRVSYEQYF
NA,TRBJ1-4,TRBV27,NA,TGTGCCAGCACCACCTTCTACGGGGAAAAACTGTTTTTT,CASTTFYGEKLFF
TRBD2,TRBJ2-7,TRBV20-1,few,TGCAGTGCTAGAGGCGGACTAGCGGCGTACGAGCAGTACTTC,CSARGGLAAYEQYF
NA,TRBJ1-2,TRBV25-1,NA,TGTGCCAGCAGTGAACTCCCCAGACAGGCTAACTATGGCTACACCTTC,CASSELPRQANYGYTF
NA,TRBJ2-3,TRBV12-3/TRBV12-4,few,TGTGCCAGCTTCACCGATAGCACAGATACGCAGTATTTT,CASFTDSTDTQYF
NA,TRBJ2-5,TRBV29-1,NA,TGCAGCGGTGATATCAGCGAGACCCAGTACTTC,CSGDISETQYF
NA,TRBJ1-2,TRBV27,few,TGTGCCAGCAGTTTGGGGGGGCAGTACTATGGCTACACCTTC,CASSLGGQYYGYTF
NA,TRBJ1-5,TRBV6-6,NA,TGTGCCAGCAGTTCCCCCCGGTCGCCCCAGCATTTT,CASSSPRSPQHF
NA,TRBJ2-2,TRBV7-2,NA,TGTGCCAGCAGCTCCCCACTGACCGGGGAGCTGTTTTTT,CASSSPLTGELFF
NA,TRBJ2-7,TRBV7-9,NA,TGTGCCAGCAGCTTTTCCGGGTTACCCTACGAGCAGTACTTC,CASSFSGLPYEQYF
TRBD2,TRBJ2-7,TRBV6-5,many,TGTGCCAGCAGTTACGCGGGAGGGTCTTACGAGCAGTACTTC,CASSYAGGSYEQYF
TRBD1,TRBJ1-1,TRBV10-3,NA,TGTGCCATCAGCACCGGGACAGGGTTGAAGAACACTGAAGCTTTCTTT,CAISTGTGLKNTEAFF
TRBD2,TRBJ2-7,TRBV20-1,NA,TGCAGTGCTAGAGGGACTAGCGGGAGAGGAAACGAGCAGTACTTC,CSARGTSGRGNEQYF
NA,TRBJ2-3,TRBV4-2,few,TGTGCCAGCAGCCAAGATCTCAACACAGATACGCAGTATTTT,CASSQDLNTDTQYF
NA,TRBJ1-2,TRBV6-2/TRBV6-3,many,TGTGCCAGCAGTTACGATGGGTCTCTCTATGGCTACACCTTC,CASSYDGSLYGYTF
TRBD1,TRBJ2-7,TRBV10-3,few,TGTGCCATCACCCGGGGACAGGGTGCCTCCTACGAGCAGTACTTC,CAITRGQGASYEQYF
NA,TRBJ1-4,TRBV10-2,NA,TGCGCCAGCAGTGATGGTGAAAAACTGTTTTTT,CASSDGEKLFF
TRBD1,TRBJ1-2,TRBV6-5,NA,TGTGCCAGCAGTTACTCCAATATACTCGGACAGGGGGCTAGCAATGGCTACACCTTC,CASSYSNILGQGASNGYTF
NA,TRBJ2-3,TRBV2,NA,TGTGCCAGCAGTTGGAGACAGGAGCAGTTTTTT,CASSWRQEQFF
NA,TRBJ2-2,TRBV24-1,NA,TGTGCCACCAGTGACCCAAGGGGCCAGGGGAGTACCGGGGAGCTGTTTTTT,CATSDPRGQGSTGELFF
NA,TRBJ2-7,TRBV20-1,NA,TGCAGTGCTAGAAAGGCCTACGAGCAGTACTTC,CSARKAYEQYF
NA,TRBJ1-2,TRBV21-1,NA,TGTGCCAGCAGGGACTCGGCCTATGGCTACACCTTC,CASRDSAYGYTF
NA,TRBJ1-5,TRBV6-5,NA,TGTGCCAGCAGTTCGCTTCAGGGGAATCAGCCCCAGCATTTT,CASSSLQGNQPQHF
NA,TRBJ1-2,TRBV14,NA,TGTGCCAGCAGCCGGACTATGACAAGCGGCTACACCTTC,CASSRTMTSGYTF
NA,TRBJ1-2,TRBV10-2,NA,TGCGCCAGCAGTGAGGACGGGACTTATGGCTACACCTTC,CASSEDGTYGYTF
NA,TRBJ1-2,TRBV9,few,TGTGCCAGCAGCGTTCGTATTGGGCCGAGTTATGGCTACACCTTC,CASSVRIGPSYGYTF
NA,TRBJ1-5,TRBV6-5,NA,TGTGCCAGCAGACCTCAGGGGAGTCAGCCCCAGCATTTT,CASRPQGSQPQHF
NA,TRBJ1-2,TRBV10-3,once,TGTGCCATCAGGATACTGCCGAACTATGGCTACACCTTC,CAIRILPNYGYTF
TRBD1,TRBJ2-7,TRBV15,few,TGTGCCACCAGCAGAGCCGGACAGGGCTACGAGCAGTACTTC,CATSRAGQGYEQYF
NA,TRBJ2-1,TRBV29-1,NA,TGCAGCGTTGCAGGCGGGGATGAGCAGTTCTTC,CSVAGGDEQFF
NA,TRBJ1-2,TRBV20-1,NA,TGCAGTGCTAGAGTTAAGGGCGGCTATGGCTACACCTTC,CSARVKGGYGYTF
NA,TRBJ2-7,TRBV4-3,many,TGCGCCAGCAGCCAAGATTCAGGGGACGAGCAGTACTTC,CASSQDSGDEQYF
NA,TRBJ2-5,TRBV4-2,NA,TGTGCCAGCAGCCAAGACGAGCGCTCTACGCGAACGACCCAGTACTTC,CASSQDERSTRTTQYF
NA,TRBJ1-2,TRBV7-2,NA,TGTGCCAGCAGCTTTCAAGCAACGGCGGACTATGGCTACACCTTC,CASSFQATADYGYTF
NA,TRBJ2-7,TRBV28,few,TGTGCCAGCAGTCTCCGGGACTGGAGCTCCTACGAGCAGTACTTC,CASSLRDWSSYEQYF